The T cell receptor beta chain described here comes from a study of CD8 T cells in Susac syndrome (dated by TCRdb to about 2019). Turning to the overall study: Whether CD8+ T cell activation and differentiation in Susac syndrome was antigen driven was tested using repertoire sequencing. CD8+ T cell repertoire clonality was compared between about a dozen healthy donors, approximately 14 Susac syndrome patients and 15 multiple sclerosis patients. On the study overall, not on this receptor specifically: The number of individuals in the TCR sequencing and HLA analysis was acknowledged as relatively small.

A word on this clonotype: This receptor's antigen is unknown. Base-call qualities are not available, and no considerably larger clone is one nucleotide away.

RNA was extracted with the RNeasy kit and about 0.5 to 1 ug was reverse transcribed using random hexamers. TCR beta CDR3 regions were amplified with the immunoSEQ multiplex PCR assay covering 54 Vbeta and 13 Jbeta segments. To correct PCR amplification bias, a synthetic template baseline was used for both primer optimization and computational correction. For the original study's pipeline: Reads were annotated to V, D and J genes per IMGT and analyzed with immunoSEQ Analyzer, keeping only productive sequences. Clonality was computed as one minus Shannon entropy normalized by log2 of the number of productive unique sequences. For each patient and control, public and private clones were evaluated within the 100 most prevalent clones. Clones were defined as Susac-specific when absent from the healthy and MS cohorts, from roughly 1,100 published viral clones and from other ImmuneACCESS disease sequences. The public reads were reanalyzed by TCRdb: fastp trimming at Q25, MiXCR alignment, in-frame beta chains only. Each entry merges the rows of one CDR3 protein and shows their most common DNA and genes. Here the V and J calls rest on TCRdb's processing, not on the authors' analysis. The sample table lists 350,000 to 550,000 distinct CDR3 sequences, 85% of them with a count of one. The ten largest clones take up 0.09% to 0.15% of the sample.

The germline V gene (reference sequence) gives CDR1 as MNHEY and CDR2 as SMNVEV. V is cut back by 3 bases and J by 5 bases, with 7 bases in the junction unmatched. The CDR3 spans 14 residues, from the cysteine through the phenylalanine. The kept DNA is CDR3 alone, 42 bases in frame from the first base. Peripheral blood CD8+ and CD4+ T cells from healthy donors, Susac syndrome patients and multiple sclerosis patients were profiled using high-throughput TCR beta sequencing. The multiple sclerosis controls were treatment-naive patients who had stable or active relapsing-remitting disease and met the revised McDonald criteria. Bulk CD8+ and CD4+ T cells were purified by magnetic negative isolation, whereas CD8+ TEMRA cells were enriched by FACS. Blood was collected in EDTA tubes and processed within 24 hours, with PBMCs isolated through density gradient centrifugation. PBMCs intended for TCR sequencing were cryopreserved in liquid nitrogen and were subsequently thawed in a 37 degrees C water bath. Purity of sorted or isolated CD4+, CD8+ and CD8+ TEMRA cells was at least 90%.

The sequencing input was CD8+ T cells from PBMCs. The chain links TRBV27 with TRBJ2-7; 7 bases in the junction line up with TRBD1. This receptor was identified in a human donor with multiple sclerosis. The sequenced DNA: TGTGCCAGCAGTTTGCCAGGGGGTTTAAACGAGCAGTACTTC. It translates as CASSLPGGLNEQYF.